Listed below are T cell receptor beta chains from one sample, sequenced in a study of monozygotic twins with cystic fibrosis. The table came from immunoSEQ multiplex PCR; TCRdb's copy has only in-frame clones and leaves some out. The sample has 30,000 to 40,000 clones; around 90% are singletons. The sequencing sample was made of blood. The receptor set was obtained from a boy aged 2-15 years with cystic fibrosis. The CDR3 runs from the conserved cysteine through the conserved F or W. D genes are given only for firm matches. Only part of the rows carry a size: once, few, many, or a class if the clone is expanded.

cdr3_length j_call clone_size d_call v_call cdr3_nt cdr3_aa
15 TRBJ1-6 . TRBD1 TRBV4-3 TGCGCCAGCAGCCAAGACAGGGGGGGTAACTCACCCCTCCACTTT CASSQDRGGNSPLHF
16 TRBJ2-3 . . TRBV18 TGTGCCAGCTCACAGAGAAGCCCCGCTAGCACAGATACGCAGTATTTT CASSQRSPASTDTQYF
14 TRBJ2-7 . . TRBV7-8 TGTGCCAGCAGCTTAGTTGCTATCAACTACGAGCAGTACTTC CASSLVAINYEQYF
16 TRBJ2-7 . . TRBV4-1 TGCGCCAGCAGCCAAGATAGGGACACCAGCTCCTACGAGCAGTACTTC CASSQDRDTSSYEQYF
14 TRBJ1-4 . . TRBV5-1 TGCGCCAGCAGCTTGGAGGGGGTTGGTGAAAAACTGTTTTTT CASSLEGVGEKLFF
13 TRBJ1-5 few . TRBV10-3 TGTGCCATCAGTGGGACAGATAATCAGCCCCAGCATTTT CAISGTDNQPQHF
17 TRBJ1-2 . . TRBV4-2 TGTGCCAGCAGCCAAGATAGGAGGGACATAGCTAACTATGGCTACACCTTC CASSQDRRDIANYGYTF
13 TRBJ1-3 once . TRBV7-9 TGTGCCAGCAGCTTGTCCCCGGAATACACCATATATTTT CASSLSPEYTIYF
12 TRBJ1-1 . . TRBV6-4 TGTGCCAGCAGTGATAGCCACGGCCAAGCTTTCTTT CASSDSHGQAFF
13 TRBJ1-2 . . TRBV6-5 TGTGCCAGCAGCAAGCGGGGGAACTATGGCTACACCTTC CASSKRGNYGYTF
19 TRBJ1-1 . . TRBV19 TGTGCCAGTAGTCGATTTTATTATAGTACGATGGGGGTGGACACTGAAGCTTTCTTT CASSRFYYSTMGVDTEAFF
17 TRBJ2-2 . . TRBV5-1 TGCGCCAGCAGCTTGGTTTACCTGGTTCGTGGGGCCGGGGAGCTGTTTTTT CASSLVYLVRGAGELFF
14 TRBJ1-5 . TRBD1 TRBV10-2 TGCGCCAACCTGGGACAGGGGGCGAGTCAGCCCCAGCATTTT CANLGQGASQPQHF
12 TRBJ1-1 . . TRBV5-4 TGTGCCAGCAGCCCGGACGGAGACGAAGCTTTCTTT CASSPDGDEAFF
15 TRBJ1-1 . . TRBV5-1 TGCGCCAGCAGCGACCTGGGACCTTGGAACACTGAAGCTTTCTTT CASSDLGPWNTEAFF
17 TRBJ1-3 . TRBD1 TRBV15 TGTGCCACCAGCAGAGACTACTCCGGGACAGTGGTAAACACCATATATTTT CATSRDYSGTVVNTIYF